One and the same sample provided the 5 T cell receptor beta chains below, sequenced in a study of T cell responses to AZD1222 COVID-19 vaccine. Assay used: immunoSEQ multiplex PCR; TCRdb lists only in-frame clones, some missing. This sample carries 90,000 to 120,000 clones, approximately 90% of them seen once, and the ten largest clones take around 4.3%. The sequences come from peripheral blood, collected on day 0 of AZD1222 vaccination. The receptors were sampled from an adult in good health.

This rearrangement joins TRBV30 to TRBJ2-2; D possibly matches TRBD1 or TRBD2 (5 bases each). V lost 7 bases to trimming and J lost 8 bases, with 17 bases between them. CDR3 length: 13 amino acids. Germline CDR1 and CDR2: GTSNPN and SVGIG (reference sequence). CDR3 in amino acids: CAFRDLGAGELFF. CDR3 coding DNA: TGTGCCTTTAGGGACCTTGGGGCTGGGGAGCTGTTTTTT. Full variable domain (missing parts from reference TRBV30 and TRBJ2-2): SQTIHQWPATLVQPVGSPLSLECTVEGTSNPNLYWYRQAAGRGLQLLFYSVGIGQISSEVPQNLSASRPQDRQFILSSKKLLLSDSGFYLCAFRDLGAGELFFGEGSRLTVL.

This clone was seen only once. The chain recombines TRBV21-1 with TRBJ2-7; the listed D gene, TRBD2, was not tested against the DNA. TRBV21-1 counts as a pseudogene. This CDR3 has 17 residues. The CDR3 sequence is CASSKEWTSGIQGEQYF. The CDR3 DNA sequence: TGTGCCAGCAGCAAAGAGTGGACTAGCGGGATTCAAGGCGAGCAGTACTTC.

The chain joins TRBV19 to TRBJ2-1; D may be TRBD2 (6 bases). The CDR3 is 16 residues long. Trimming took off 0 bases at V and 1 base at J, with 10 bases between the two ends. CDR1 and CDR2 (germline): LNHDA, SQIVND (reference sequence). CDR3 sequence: CASSIDQRVSYNEQFF. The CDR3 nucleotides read TGTGCCAGTAGTATAGATCAGCGGGTATCCTACAATGAGCAGTTCTTC.

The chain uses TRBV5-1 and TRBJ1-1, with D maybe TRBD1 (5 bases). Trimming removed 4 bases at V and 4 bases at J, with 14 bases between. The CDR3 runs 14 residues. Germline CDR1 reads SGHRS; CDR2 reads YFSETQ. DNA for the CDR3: TGCGCCAGCAGCGCCGTTGGGGGGAGCACTGAAGCTTTCTTT. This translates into CASSAVGGSTEAFF.

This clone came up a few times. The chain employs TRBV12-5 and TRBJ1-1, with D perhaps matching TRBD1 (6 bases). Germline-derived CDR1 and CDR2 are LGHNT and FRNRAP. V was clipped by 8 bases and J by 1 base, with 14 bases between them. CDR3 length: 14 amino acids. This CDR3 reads CASRRDTRNTEAFF. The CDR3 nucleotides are TGTGCTAGTAGACGGGACACCAGGAACACTGAAGCTTTCTTT.